The T cell receptor beta chain under discussion was sequenced for a study of shared clonotypes between healthy human individuals. The table came from immunoSEQ multiplex PCR; TCRdb's copy has only in-frame clones and leaves some out. The sample contains about 2.4 million clones, around 94% of which appear only once. This CDR3 region has 17 residues. J lost 4 bases, V lost 2 bases, and 6 bases had no gene match. Germline V gene data show CDR1 as KGHSH and CDR2 as LQKENI. The clonotype comes from a man aged 18 to 35 in good health. The sample taken for sequencing was naive CD4+ T cells sorted from blood. This sample's subset: CD45RA+ positively selected. This chain joins TRBV18 and TRBJ2-1, with 12 bases aligning to TRBD1. The CDR3 is CASSPTPGQGAYNEQFF. The CDR3 DNA reads as TGTGCCAGCTCACCAACACCGGGACAGGGGGCGTACAATGAGCAGTTCTTC.